The T cell receptor (beta chain) under discussion was sequenced for a study of blood T cells in healthy people across ages. V was pared by 7 bases and J by 5 bases, with 27 bases between. In germline, CDR1 is SNHLY, CDR2 FYNNEI. This CDR3 has 17 residues. PCR was performed a second time for roughly 7 to 11 cycles using a sample-barcoded 5' primer and a J-beta primer mix. TCRdb recomputed calls from the 5' RACE reads with MiXCR, one row per CDR3 protein. The top ten clones hold roughly 7% of a sample with roughly 1,300,000 distinct CDR3 sequences, 55% to 75% of them seen once. The V gene is TRBV2, the J gene TRBJ2-7, with D possibly being TRBD1 or TRBD2 (6 bases each). Sequencing was carried out using blood. The clonotype was recovered from a man between 18 and 35 years old in good health. CDR3 loop: CASNLDRLGWGADEQYF. Here the CDR3 DNA reads TGTGCCAGCAATCTCGACAGGCTGGGCTGGGGGGCGGACGAGCAGTACTTC. The full variable domain, its missing parts supplied by reference TRBV2 and TRBJ2-7, is EPEVTQTPSHQVTQMGQEVILRCVPISNHLYFYWYRQILGQKVEFLVSFYNNEISEKSEIFDDQFSVERPDGSNFTLKIRSTKLEDSAMYFCASNLDRLGWGADEQYFGPGTRLTVT.